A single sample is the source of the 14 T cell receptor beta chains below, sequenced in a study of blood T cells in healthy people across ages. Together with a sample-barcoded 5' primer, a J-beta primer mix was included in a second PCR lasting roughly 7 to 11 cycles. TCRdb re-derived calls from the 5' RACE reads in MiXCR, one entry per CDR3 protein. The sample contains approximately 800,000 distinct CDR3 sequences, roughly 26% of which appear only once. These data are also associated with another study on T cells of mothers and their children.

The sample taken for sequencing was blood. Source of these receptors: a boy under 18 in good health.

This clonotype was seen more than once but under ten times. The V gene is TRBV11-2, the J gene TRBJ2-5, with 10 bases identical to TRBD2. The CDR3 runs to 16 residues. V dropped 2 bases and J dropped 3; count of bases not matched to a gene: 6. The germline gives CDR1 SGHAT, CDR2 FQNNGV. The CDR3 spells CASSLQRLAGEETQYF. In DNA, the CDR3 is TGTGCCAGCAGCTTACAGCGGCTAGCGGGGGAAGAGACCCAGTACTTC.

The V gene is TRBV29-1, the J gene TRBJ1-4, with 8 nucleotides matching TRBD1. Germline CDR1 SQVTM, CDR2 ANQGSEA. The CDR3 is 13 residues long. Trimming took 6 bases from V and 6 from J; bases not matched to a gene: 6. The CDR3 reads CSVSGQGDEKLFF. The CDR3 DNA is TGCAGCGTCTCCGGACAGGGTGATGAAAAACTGTTTTTT.

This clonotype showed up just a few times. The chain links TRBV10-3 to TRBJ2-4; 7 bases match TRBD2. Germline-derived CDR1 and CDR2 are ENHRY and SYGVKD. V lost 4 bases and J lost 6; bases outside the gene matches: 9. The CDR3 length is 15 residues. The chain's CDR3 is CAISVRDGEGNIQYF. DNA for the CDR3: TGTGCCATCAGTGTTCGGGACGGGGAGGGAAACATTCAGTACTTC.

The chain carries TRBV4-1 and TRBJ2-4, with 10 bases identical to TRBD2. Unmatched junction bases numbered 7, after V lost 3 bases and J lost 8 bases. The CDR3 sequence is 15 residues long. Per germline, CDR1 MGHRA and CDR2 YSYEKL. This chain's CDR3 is CASSQETSGWDIQYF. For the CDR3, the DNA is TGCGCCAGCAGCCAGGAGACTAGCGGGTGGGACATTCAGTACTTC.

The CDR3 is CASRTAGIGQPQHF. The CDR3 DNA is TGTGCCAGCCGGACCGCAGGGATAGGTCAGCCCCAGCATTTT. The chain uses TRBV2 and TRBJ1-5; maybe TRBD1 (5 bases). Germline V gene data show CDR1 as SNHLY and CDR2 as FYNNEI. This CDR3 region has 14 residues. Deletions cut 8 bases from V and 6 bases from J, with 17 bases between.

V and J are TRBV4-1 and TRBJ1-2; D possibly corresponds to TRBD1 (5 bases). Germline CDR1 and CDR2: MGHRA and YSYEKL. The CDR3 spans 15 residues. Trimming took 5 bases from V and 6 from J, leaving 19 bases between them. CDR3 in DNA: TGCGCCAGCAGCGCACACTTTGGCAGGGAAGATGGCTACACCTTC. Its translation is CASSAHFGREDGYTF.

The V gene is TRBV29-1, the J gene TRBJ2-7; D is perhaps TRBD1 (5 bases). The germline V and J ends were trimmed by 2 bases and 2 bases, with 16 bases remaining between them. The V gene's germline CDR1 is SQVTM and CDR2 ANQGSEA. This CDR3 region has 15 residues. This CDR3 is CSVETQATVAYEQYF. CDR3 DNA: TGCAGCGTTGAAACTCAAGCGACAGTAGCCTACGAGCAGTACTTC.

The CDR3 is CASSYTDKTYGYTF. CDR3 DNA sequence: TGTGCCAGCAGTTACACCGACAAGACTTATGGCTACACCTTC. The chain combines TRBV6-5 with TRBJ1-2; D gene uncertain. The CDR3 sequence is 14 residues long. CDR1 and CDR2 from the germline V gene are MNHEY and SVGAGI. The V end was cut by 2 bases, the J end by 5 bases, with 12 bases between.

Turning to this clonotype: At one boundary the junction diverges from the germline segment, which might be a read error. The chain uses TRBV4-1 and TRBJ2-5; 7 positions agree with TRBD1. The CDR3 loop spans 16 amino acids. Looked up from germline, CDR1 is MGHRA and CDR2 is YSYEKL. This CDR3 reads CASSREGQDWGETRYF. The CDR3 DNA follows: TGCGCCAGCAGCCGGGAAGGACAGGACTGGGGAGAGACCCGGTACTTC.

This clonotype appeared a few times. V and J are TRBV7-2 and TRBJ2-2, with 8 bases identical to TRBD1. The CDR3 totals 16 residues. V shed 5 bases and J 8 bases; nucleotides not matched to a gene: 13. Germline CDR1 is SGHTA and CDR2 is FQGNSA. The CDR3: CASSAPGQGAEGELFF. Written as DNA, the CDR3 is TGTGCCAGCAGCGCGCCCGGGCAGGGGGCTGAAGGGGAGCTGTTTTTT.

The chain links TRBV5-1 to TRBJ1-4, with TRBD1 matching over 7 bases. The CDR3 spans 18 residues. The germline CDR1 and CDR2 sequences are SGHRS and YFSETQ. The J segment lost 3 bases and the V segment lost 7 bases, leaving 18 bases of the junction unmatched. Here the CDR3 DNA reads TGCGCCAGCCTCAACAGGGGATCTCATTATTTTGCTAATGAAAAACTGTTTTTT. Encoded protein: CASLNRGSHYFANEKLFF.

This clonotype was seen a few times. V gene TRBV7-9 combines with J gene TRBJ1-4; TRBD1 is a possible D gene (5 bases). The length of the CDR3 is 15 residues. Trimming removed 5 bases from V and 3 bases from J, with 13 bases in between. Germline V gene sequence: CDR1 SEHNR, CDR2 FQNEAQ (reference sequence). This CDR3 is CASSVRVTANEKLFF. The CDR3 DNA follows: TGTGCCAGCAGCGTCAGGGTTACGGCTAATGAAAAACTGTTTTTT.

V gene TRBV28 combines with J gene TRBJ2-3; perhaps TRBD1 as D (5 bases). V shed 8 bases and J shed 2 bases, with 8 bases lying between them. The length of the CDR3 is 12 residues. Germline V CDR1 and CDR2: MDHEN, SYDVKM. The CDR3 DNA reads TGTGCCAGCCTCAGGGACACAGATACGCAGTATTTT. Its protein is CASLRDTDTQYF.

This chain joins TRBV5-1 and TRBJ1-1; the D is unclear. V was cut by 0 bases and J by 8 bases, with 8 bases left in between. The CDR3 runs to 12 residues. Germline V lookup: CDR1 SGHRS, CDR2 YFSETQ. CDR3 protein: CASSLARGEAFF. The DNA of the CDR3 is TGCGCCAGCAGCTTGGCTAGAGGAGAAGCTTTCTTT.